The present T cell receptor beta chain was sequenced within a study of T cell repertoires in cytomegalovirus infection. On the study more broadly: A matching HLA type, together with CMV infection, was signaled by public TCR beta signatures.

General study points: Cumulative frequency of public TCR beta families picked out carriers of CMV plus the relevant HLA.

One entry per CDR3 protein, called by TCRdb with MiXCR from the reads. The sample consists of fewer than 700,000 distinct CDR3 sequences, 20% to 25% of them appearing once. Only a few counts were recorded for this clonotype. Its antigen remains unidentified. This CDR3 region has 14 residues. V lost 6 bases to trimming and J lost 1 base, with 12 bases between them. CDR1 and CDR2 from the germline V gene are MNHEY and SVGEGT. V gene TRBV6-2 or TRBV6-3 combines with J gene TRBJ1-1, with a tentative D call TRBD1 (5 bases). The sequenced material came from CD8+ T cells from PBMCs. This clonotype was obtained from a human donor in good health (CMV status not recorded). Some clones in this sample may be carry-over from other donors' samples. This CDR3 is CASRLGRWNTEAFF. CDR3 coding DNA: TGTGCCAGCAGATTGGGACGGTGGAACACTGAAGCTTTCTTT.